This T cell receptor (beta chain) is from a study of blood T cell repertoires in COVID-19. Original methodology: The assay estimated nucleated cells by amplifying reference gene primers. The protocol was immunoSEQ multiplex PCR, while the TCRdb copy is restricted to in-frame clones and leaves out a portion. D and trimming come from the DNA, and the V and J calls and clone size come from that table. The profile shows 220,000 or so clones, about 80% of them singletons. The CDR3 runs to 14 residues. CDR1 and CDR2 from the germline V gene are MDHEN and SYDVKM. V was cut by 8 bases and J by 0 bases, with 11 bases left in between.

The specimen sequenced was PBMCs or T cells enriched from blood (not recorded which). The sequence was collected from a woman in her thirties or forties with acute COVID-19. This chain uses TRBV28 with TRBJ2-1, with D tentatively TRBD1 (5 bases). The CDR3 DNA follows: TGTGCCAGCGGTACAGGTGACTCCTACAATGAGCAGTTCTTC. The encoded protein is CASGTGDSYNEQFF.